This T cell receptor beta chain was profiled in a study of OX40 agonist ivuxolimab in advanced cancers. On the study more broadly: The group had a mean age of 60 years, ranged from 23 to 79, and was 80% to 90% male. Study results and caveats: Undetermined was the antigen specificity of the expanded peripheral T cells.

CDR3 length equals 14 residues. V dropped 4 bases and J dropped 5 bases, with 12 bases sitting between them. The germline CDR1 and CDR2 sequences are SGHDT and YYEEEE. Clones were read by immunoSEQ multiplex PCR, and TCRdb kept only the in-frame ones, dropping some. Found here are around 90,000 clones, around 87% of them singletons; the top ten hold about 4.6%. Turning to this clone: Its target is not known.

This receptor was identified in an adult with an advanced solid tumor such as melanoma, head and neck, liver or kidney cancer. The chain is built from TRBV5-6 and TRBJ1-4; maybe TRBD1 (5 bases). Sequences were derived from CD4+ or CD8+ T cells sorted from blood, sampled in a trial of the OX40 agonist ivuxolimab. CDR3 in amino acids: CASSRGLLNEKLFF. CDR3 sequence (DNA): TGTGCCAGCAGCCGGGGCCTACTCAATGAAAAACTGTTTTTT. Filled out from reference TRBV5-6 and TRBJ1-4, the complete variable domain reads DAGVTQSPTHLIKTRGQQVTLRCSPKSGHDTVSWYQQALGQGPQFIFQYYEEEERQRGNFPDRFSGHQFPNYSSELNVNALLLGDSALYLCASSRGLLNEKLFFGSGTQLSVL.